The next 9 T cell receptor beta chains were all read from a single sample in a study of blood T cell repertoires in COVID-19. The data were produced by immunoSEQ multiplex PCR, yet TCRdb's version contains in-frame clones alone and is incomplete. The sample holds some 130,000 clones, roughly 84% seen once. The sequenced material came from PBMCs or T cells enriched from blood (not recorded which). Receptor source: a man in his forties with acute COVID-19.

CDR3 DNA: TGTGCCAGTAGTATTGTAGTTTCGAGGCTCGATGAGCAGTTCTTC. The encoded protein is CASSIVVSRLDEQFF. The chain carries TRBV19 and TRBJ2-1; D is unclear. V was shortened by 3 bases and J by 8 bases, with 17 bases between the two germline ends. Germline values: CDR1 LNHDA, CDR2 SQIVND (reference sequence). This CDR3 is 15 amino acids long.

The gene calls are TRBV5-1 and TRBJ1-6; no reliable D call. In germline, CDR1 is SGHRS, CDR2 YFSETQ. Trimming shortened V by 5 bases and J by 10 bases, and 22 bases separated the two germline ends. This CDR3 spans 16 amino acids. The CDR3 reads CASSWSGATPSSPLHF. In DNA, the CDR3 is TGCGCCAGCAGTTGGAGCGGTGCAACCCCCAGCTCACCCCTCCACTTT.

The chain has TRBV4-1 and TRBJ2-2, with TRBD1 matching 7 bases. The CDR3 consists of 15 residues. Germline V gene data show CDR1 as MGHRA and CDR2 as YSYEKL. After removal of 5 bases from V and 2 bases from J, the junction contained 5 bases not matched to a gene. This chain's CDR3 is CASSDDRENTGELFF. The CDR3 DNA reads TGCGCCAGCAGCGATGACAGGGAAAACACCGGGGAGCTGTTTTTT.

The chain employs TRBV2 and TRBJ2-7; 9 bases agree with TRBD2. This CDR3 has 13 amino acids. V trimming: 7 bases; J trimming: 4 bases; junction bases outside the gene matches: 5. Germline V gene sequence: CDR1 SNHLY, CDR2 FYNNEI. The CDR3 loop is CASTIAGAYEQYF. The CDR3 DNA sequence: TGTGCCAGCACTATAGCGGGAGCTTACGAGCAGTACTTC.

The V call is TRBV6-4, the J call TRBJ2-1; 13 bases fit TRBD2. The trim removed 7 bases at V and 0 bases at J, leaving 6 bases unmatched. CDR1 MRHNA and CDR2 SNTAGT come from the germline V gene. The length of the CDR3 is 17 residues. The CDR3 sequence: CASMRGLAGSSYNEQFF. CDR3 bases: TGTGCCAGCATGCGGGGACTAGCGGGAAGCTCCTACAATGAGCAGTTCTTC.

CDR3 DNA: TGTGCCAGCAGCCCCAGGACTAGCGGGAGGCGGGACAATGAGCAGTTCTTC. This translates into CASSPRTSGRRDNEQFF. The rearrangement uses TRBV7-9 and TRBJ2-1; 14 nucleotides agree with TRBD2. J gave up 5 bases and V 5 bases, and 8 bases lay outside the gene matches. The CDR3 spans 17 residues. Germline-derived CDR1 and CDR2 are SEHNR and FQNEAQ (reference sequence).

The chain couples TRBV19 to TRBJ2-3; D is ambiguous. Trimming removed 5 bases at V and 4 bases at J, with 4 bases between. The CDR3 has 11 residues. Germline CDR1 LNHDA, CDR2 SQIVND (reference sequence). The CDR3 here is CASSQADTQYF. CDR3 DNA sequence: TGTGCCAGTAGTCAGGCAGATACGCAGTATTTT. Based on the CDR3 plus reference TRBV19 and TRBJ2-3, the full variable domain is DGGITQSPKYLFRKEGQNVTLSCEQNLNHDAMYWYRQDPGQGLRLIYYSQIVNDFQKGDIAEGYSVSREKKESFPLTVTSAQKNPTAFYLCASSQADTQYFGPGTRLTVL.

This chain joins TRBV5-1 and TRBJ2-2; 10 bases are a match to TRBD2. The CDR3 is made up of 16 amino acids. Germline V gene data show CDR1 as SGHRS and CDR2 as YFSETQ. V lost 2 bases, J lost 5 bases, and 6 bases stayed unmatched. The CDR3 loop is CASSFTSGKGTGELFF. The CDR3 DNA sequence: TGCGCCAGCAGCTTCACTAGCGGGAAAGGAACCGGGGAGCTGTTTTTT.

CDR3 DNA sequence: TGTGCCAGCAGTCACGGGGGGGCCGGAACCGGGGAGCTGTTTTTT. Translated, it gives CASSHGGAGTGELFF. This rearrangement joins TRBV3-1 (or the pseudogene TRBV3-2) to TRBJ2-2; 8 bases align to TRBD2. The CDR3 totals 15 residues. With 6 bases clipped from V and 5 bases from J, the junction kept 8 bases outside the gene matches. In germline, CDR1 is LGHDT, CDR2 YNNKEL (reference sequence).